The clone carrying this TCR beta chain has only one observation. This specimen belongs to a study of cytomegalovirus exposure and HLA in healthy donors. This PCR relied on a set of 60 Vbeta primers and 13 Jbeta primers. Profiled with immunoSEQ multiplex PCR; TCRdb holds only in-frame clones, not every one. Of around 180,000 clones in the sample, 81% were seen once. The germline V gene has CDR1 LNHDA and CDR2 SQIVND (reference sequence). Trimming removed 1 base from V and 5 bases from J; junction bases left unmatched: 10. This CDR3 spans 17 amino acids. The sample consisted of PBMCs. V and J are TRBV19 and TRBJ2-5; TRBD1 matches at 10 bases. The receptor's source is a man aged 18 to 30 in good health and CMV-seronegative. CDR3 DNA sequence: TGTGCCAGTAGTATAGTTTTGGGGACAGGGGCGGGGGAGACCCAGTACTTC. Translating gives CASSIVLGTGAGETQYF. Combining the CDR3 with reference TRBV19 and TRBJ2-5 gives the whole variable domain DGGITQSPKYLFRKEGQNVTLSCEQNLNHDAMYWYRQDPGQGLRLIYYSQIVNDFQKGDIAEGYSVSREKKESFPLTVTSAQKNPTAFYLCASSIVLGTGAGETQYFGPGTRLLVL.